Listed below are T cell receptor beta chains from one sample, sequenced in a study of cytomegalovirus exposure and HLA in healthy donors. Generated by immunoSEQ multiplex PCR, the TCRdb table keeps only in-frame clones and is missing some. The data contain 180,000 or so clones, nearly 80% of them singletons. Sequencing used PBMCs. These receptor sequences come from a man aged 50 to 60 in good health and CMV-seropositive. Both conserved end residues are part of each CDR3. Fields, in order: J gene, D gene, V gene, clone size, CDR3 protein, CDR3 DNA. D genes are given only for firm matches. The size of a clone is reported for some rows only, either as once, few or many, or as a class for expanded clones.

TRBJ2-1	-	TRBV27	-	CASSLDAPYNEQFF	TGTGCCAGCAGCCTAGACGCCCCCTACAATGAGCAGTTCTTC
TRBJ2-7	-	TRBV28	few	CASSFIHEQYF	TGTGCCAGCAGTTTTATCCACGAGCAGTACTTC
TRBJ2-2	-	TRBV2	-	CASRAPGQAYLGGTGELFF	TGTGCCAGCAGGGCACCAGGACAGGCTTACTTAGGGGGGACCGGGGAGCTGTTTTTT
TRBJ2-3	TRBD1	TRBV28	-	CASSRDRRTDTQYF	TGTGCCAGCAGCCGGGACAGGCGCACAGATACGCAGTATTTT
TRBJ2-7	TRBD1	TRBV18	few	CASQDGQGPRQYF	TGTGCCAGCCAAGACGGACAGGGTCCTAGGCAGTACTTC
TRBJ1-5	-	TRBV6-6	-	CASSLGGREYQPQHF	TGTGCCAGCAGTTTGGGGGGGAGGGAATATCAGCCCCAGCATTTT
TRBJ1-4	-	TRBV9	-	CASSPSRAGEKLFF	TGTGCCAGCAGCCCTTCCCGCGCAGGAGAAAAACTGTTTTTT
TRBJ1-1	TRBD1	TRBV5-1	-	CASRVGQGNTEAFF	TGCGCCAGCAGGGTCGGACAGGGGAACACTGAAGCTTTCTTT
TRBJ2-1	TRBD2	TRBV2	-	CASRATSGGSNEQFF	TGTGCCAGCAGGGCTACTAGCGGGGGATCTAATGAGCAGTTCTTC
TRBJ1-1	-	TRBV4-1	-	CASSQVYRADAEAFF	TGCGCCAGCAGCCAAGTGTACAGGGCCGACGCTGAAGCTTTCTTT
TRBJ1-2	TRBD1	TRBV7-9	-	CASSDPGQGDLGGYTF	TGTGCCAGCAGCGACCCGGGGCAGGGGGATCTAGGTGGCTACACCTTC
TRBJ1-1	TRBD1	TRBV11-2	-	CASSLRDRGRLNTEAFF	TGTGCCAGCAGCCTCCGGGACAGGGGCCGATTGAACACTGAAGCTTTCTTT
TRBJ2-1	TRBD2	TRBV5-1	-	CASSTGLAGGNEQFF	TGCGCCAGCAGCACGGGACTAGCGGGGGGGAATGAGCAGTTCTTC
TRBJ1-1	-	TRBV28	once	CASRTQGTNTEAFF	TGTGCCAGCAGGACTCAGGGAACGAACACTGAAGCTTTCTTT
TRBJ2-1	-	TRBV7-9	once	CAIADRETFYNEQFF	TGTGCCATCGCGGACCGGGAAACCTTCTACAATGAGCAGTTCTTC
TRBJ1-1	-	TRBV28	-	CASEMDLNTEAFF	TGTGCCAGCGAAATGGACTTGAACACTGAAGCTTTCTTT
TRBJ2-2	-	TRBV2	-	CASSATLANTGELFF	TGTGCCAGCAGTGCTACTCTAGCGAACACCGGGGAGCTGTTTTTT
TRBJ1-2	TRBD1	TRBV28	once	CASTVTGGNYGYTF	TGTGCCAGCACCGTGACAGGGGGCAACTATGGCTACACCTTC
TRBJ2-2	-	TRBV25-1	once	CASSGETDTNTGELFF	TGTGCCAGCAGTGGGGAGACGGATACGAACACCGGGGAGCTGTTTTTT
TRBJ2-3	TRBD1	TRBV11-2	-	CASSLLHRGVDTQYF	TGTGCCAGCAGCTTACTGCACAGGGGCGTAGATACGCAGTATTTT
TRBJ2-1	TRBD2	TRBV9	-	CASSVGPGGDEQFF	TGTGCCAGCAGCGTAGGGCCGGGAGGGGATGAGCAGTTCTTC
TRBJ2-7	-	TRBV5-1	-	CASSFVASEGSYEQYF	TGCGCCAGCAGCTTCGTAGCCAGCGAGGGATCCTACGAGCAGTACTTC
TRBJ1-2	TRBD1	TRBV10-2	-	CASSENYGQGDGYTF	TGCGCCAGCAGTGAGAACTACGGACAGGGAGATGGCTACACCTTC
TRBJ2-7	-	TRBV5-1	-	CASSLGPEQYF	TGCGCCAGCAGCTTGGGGCCAGAGCAGTACTTC
TRBJ1-2	TRBD1	TRBV9	once	CASSVARDSLNYGYTF	TGTGCCAGCAGCGTAGCTCGGGACAGCCTTAACTATGGCTACACCTTC
TRBJ2-2	-	TRBV11-2	-	CASRHWTPNTGELFF	TGTGCCAGCAGACATTGGACACCGAACACCGGGGAGCTGTTTTTT
TRBJ2-3	-	TRBV5-1	-	CASSLPASASTDTQYF	TGCGCCAGCAGCTTGCCCGCTAGCGCTAGCACAGATACGCAGTATTTT
TRBJ2-3	TRBD2	TRBV9	-	CASSELAGGGTDTQYF	TGTGCCAGCAGCGAACTAGCGGGGGGGGGCACAGATACGCAGTATTTT
TRBJ1-2	TRBD1	TRBV4-3	-	CASSQQGARGYTF	TGCGCCAGCAGCCAGCAGGGGGCCAGGGGCTACACCTTC
TRBJ1-2	TRBD1	TRBV7-9	-	CASSRQGSSGYTF	TGTGCCAGCAGCAGACAGGGGAGTTCTGGCTACACCTTC
TRBJ1-2	-	TRBV6-5	-	CASSPSPGNYGYTF	TGTGCCAGCAGCCCCTCCCCCGGGAACTATGGCTACACCTTC
TRBJ1-6	TRBD1	TRBV5-4	-	CASSRLRGQGKSYNSPLHF	TGTGCCAGCAGCCGCCTCCGCGGACAGGGGAAGTCCTATAATTCACCCCTCCACTTT
TRBJ1-1	-	TRBV28	few	CASSLREEAFF	TGTGCCAGCTCCCTCCGGGAAGAAGCTTTCTTT
TRBJ1-5	-	TRBV9	-	CASSVDGQGNQPQHF	TGTGCCAGCAGCGTAGATGGGCAGGGCAATCAGCCCCAGCATTTT
TRBJ1-5	TRBD1	TRBV7-6	-	CASSLYQGDQPQHF	TGTGCCAGCAGCTTGTACCAGGGGGATCAGCCCCAGCATTTT
TRBJ2-7	-	TRBV18	-	CASSPGQPYEQYF	TGTGCCAGCTCGCCTGGACAGCCCTACGAGCAGTACTTC
TRBJ1-5	TRBD1	TRBV6-1	-	CASSGQGNSNQPQHF	TGTGCCAGCAGTGGACAGGGGAACAGCAATCAGCCCCAGCATTTT
TRBJ1-6	-	TRBV7-2	-	CASGDTSWNSPLHF	TGTGCCAGCGGTGACACTTCTTGGAATTCACCCCTCCACTTT
TRBJ1-2	TRBD1	TRBV5-4	-	CASSLRVFAGTGDGYTF	TGTGCCAGCAGTCTCAGGGTGTTTGCCGGGACAGGGGATGGCTACACCTTC
TRBJ2-7	-	TRBV9	-	CASSVDAREQYF	TGTGCCAGCAGCGTAGATGCCCGGGAGCAGTACTTC
TRBJ1-2	-	TRBV6-1	-	CASRGTSNYGYTF	TGTGCCAGCAGGGGGACATCTAACTATGGCTACACCTTC
TRBJ1-5	-	TRBV7-2	-	CASSLSGGFNQPQHF	TGTGCCAGCAGCTTATCTGGAGGATTCAATCAGCCCCAGCATTTT
TRBJ1-3	-	TRBV11-2	-	CASSLLRGLSGNTIYF	TGTGCCAGCAGCTTATTAAGGGGCCTCTCTGGAAACACCATATATTTT
TRBJ1-5	-	TRBV28	few	CASSLWLFLEGYSNQPQHF	TGTGCCAGCAGTTTATGGTTATTTTTAGAGGGCTATAGCAATCAGCCCCAGCATTTT
TRBJ2-5	-	TRBV5-1	-	CASSLGGAEETQYF	TGCGCCAGCAGCTTGGGCGGTGCTGAGGAGACCCAGTACTTC
TRBJ2-5	-	TRBV5-4	-	CASSFPASPETQYF	TGTGCCAGCAGCTTTCCCGCTAGCCCAGAGACCCAGTACTTC
TRBJ1-2	-	TRBV19	once	CASSPTGANYGYTF	TGTGCCAGTAGTCCCACCGGAGCTAACTATGGCTACACCTTC
TRBJ2-2	-	TRBV4-3	few	CASSQEKERNTGELFF	TGCGCCAGCAGCCAAGAAAAGGAGCGAAACACCGGGGAGCTGTTTTTT
TRBJ1-4	TRBD1	TRBV6-5	-	CASRETGWNEKLFF	TGTGCCAGCAGAGAGACAGGGTGGAATGAAAAACTGTTTTTT